One sample yielded the 18 T cell receptor beta chains listed below, sequenced in a study of patients and donors after allogeneic stem cell transplantation (dated by TCRdb to about 2020). The protocol used for the library was RT-PCR. Sequencing used a NextSeq 550. TCRdb cleaned the public reads at Q25 with fastp, built clones with MiXCR and kept in-frame beta chains. One record per CDR3 amino acid sequence lists the most common genes and DNA. The sample yields about 200,000 distinct CDR3 sequences; around two fifths were counted once. Less than 40% of the sample belongs to the ten largest clones. The sequenced sample consisted of blood, either unsorted or a sorted T cell fraction (not recorded which). Source of these receptors: a human donor who was either an allogeneic HSCT recipient or a stem cell or donor lymphocyte infusion donor (not recorded which). It is not recorded whose cells these are; they may come from a transplant donor.

This chain connects TRBV30 to TRBJ2-1, with D uncertain. Germline loops: CDR1 GTSNPN, CDR2 SVGIG (reference sequence). The germline V and J ends were trimmed by 0 bases and 4 bases, with 4 bases remaining between them. The CDR3 length is 12 residues. The CDR3 nucleotides read TGTGCCTGGAGTGTTTTGTACAATGAGCAGTTCTTC. Its translation: CAWSVLYNEQFF.

This rearrangement joins TRBV3-1 to TRBJ2-5, with D perhaps TRBD2 (6 bases). The germline V and J ends were trimmed by 4 bases and 5 bases, with 14 bases remaining between them. CDR3 size: 14 residues. Germline CDR1 is LGHDT and CDR2 is YNNKEL (reference sequence). The CDR3 region is CASSPNGRGETQYF. The CDR3 DNA is TGTGCCAGCAGCCCCAACGGGAGAGGCGAGACCCAGTACTTC.

The chain couples TRBV27 to TRBJ2-7, with D perhaps matching TRBD2 (6 bases). This CDR3 spans 16 amino acids. Germline CDR1 and CDR2: MNHEY and SMNVEV (reference sequence). V gave up 0 bases and J gave up 0 bases, with 12 bases separating them. The CDR3 region is CASSLSSAGSSYEQYF. CDR3 nucleotide sequence: TGTGCCAGCAGTTTATCGAGTGCCGGGAGCTCCTACGAGCAGTACTTC.

In this sample, this clonotype turned up a few times. This chain connects TRBV29-1 to TRBJ2-3; D call uncertain. This CDR3 contains 12 residues. V lost 3 bases and J 1 base, leaving 5 bases between the germline ends. Germline CDR1 is SQVTM and CDR2 is ANQGSEA. Written as DNA, the CDR3 is TGCAGCGTTGAGGGCGGCACAGATACGCAGTATTTT. Its protein product is CSVEGGTDTQYF.

This clonotype was recorded only once. The V and J genes are TRBV27 and TRBJ2-3, with unresolved D. V lost 2 bases to trimming and J lost 0 bases, with 6 bases between them. The CDR3 contains 14 residues. Germline-derived CDR1 and CDR2 are MNHEY and SMNVEV (reference sequence). The CDR3 region is CASSLPGSTDTQYF. DNA for the CDR3: TGTGCCAGCAGTTTACCCGGGAGCACAGATACGCAGTATTTT.

This chain joins TRBV27 and TRBJ1-5; maybe TRBD1 (5 bases). Trimming shortened V by 3 bases and J by 9 bases, and 12 bases separated the two germline ends. This CDR3 is built from 13 residues. Germline V lookup: CDR1 MNHEY, CDR2 SMNVEV (reference sequence). The CDR3 loop reads CASSFGGTGPQHF. CDR3 coding DNA: TGTGCCAGCAGTTTCGGGGGAACGGGGCCCCAGCATTTT.

V usage is TRBV14 and J usage is TRBJ2-3; 9 positions match TRBD1. Germline V gives CDR1 SGHDN, CDR2 FVKESK. Trimming cost V 3 bases and J 6 bases; bases outside gene matches: 7. This CDR3 contains 15 residues. This chain's CDR3 is CASSQRDRALDTQYF. Written as DNA, the CDR3 is TGTGCCAGCAGCCAGCGGGACAGGGCTTTGGATACGCAGTATTTT.

The chain uses TRBV4-3 and TRBJ1-1; D is possibly TRBD1 (6 bases). Per germline, CDR1 LGHNA and CDR2 YSLEER. With 2 bases removed from V and 5 bases from J, the gap between germline ends came to 12 bases. The CDR3 consists of 14 residues. As DNA, the CDR3 is TGCGCCAGCAGCCAAACCGGGGGGCTGACTGAAGCTTTCTTT. Its protein product is CASSQTGGLTEAFF.

The genes are TRBV10-3 and TRBJ2-1; unclear D gene. Per germline, CDR1 ENHRY and CDR2 SYGVKD. V lost 8 bases and J lost 9, with 11 bases in between. The CDR3 is 11 amino acids. Written as DNA, the CDR3 is TGTGCCATCGCTTCTAGTGGTGAGCAGTTCTTC. This gives the protein CAIASSGEQFF.

This rearrangement joins TRBV7-2 to TRBJ2-3, with TRBD2 identical over 8 bases. This CDR3 is built from 16 residues. V lost 1 base to trimming and J lost 5 bases; unmatched junction nucleotides: 8. Germline V CDR1 and CDR2: SGHTA, FQGNSA. DNA for the CDR3: TGTGCCAGCAGCTTAGGCGGAGCGGGGGAGGTAGATACGCAGTATTTT. Protein product: CASSLGGAGEVDTQYF.

The chain recombines TRBV6-5 with TRBJ2-2; D is unresolved. The CDR3 runs to 13 residues. The V end lost 4 bases, the J end lost 5 bases, and 8 bases lay between the germline ends. The germline V gene has CDR1 MNHEY and CDR2 SVGAGI. DNA for the CDR3: TGTGCCAGCAGTTGGGCCGGGACCGGGGAGCTGTTTTTT. Its protein product is CASSWAGTGELFF.

This clonotype came up a few times. The chain has TRBV9 and TRBJ1-1; 9 nucleotides match TRBD1. After removal of 3 bases from V and 2 bases from J, the junction contained 5 bases not matched to a gene. Germline V gene data show CDR1 as SGDLS and CDR2 as YYNGEE. The CDR3 loop spans 15 amino acids. In nucleotides, the CDR3 is TGTGCCAGCAGCGCAAACAGGGGGCTAAACACTGAAGCTTTCTTT. Its protein product is CASSANRGLNTEAFF.

The chain recombines TRBV6-5 with TRBJ2-7; 11 bases agree with TRBD2. Losses at the gene ends were 1 base for V and 2 bases for J; bases not matched to a gene: 1. CDR3 length: 15 residues. CDR1 and CDR2 from the germline V gene are MNHEY and SVGAGI. This CDR3 is CASSYLAGGPYEQYF. The CDR3, as DNA: TGTGCCAGCAGTTACTTAGCGGGAGGGCCCTACGAGCAGTACTTC.

The chain carries TRBV20-1 and TRBJ1-2, with D hard to call. The germline V gene has CDR1 DFQATT and CDR2 SNEGSKA (reference sequence). This CDR3 region has 13 residues. Trimming removed 0 bases at V and 6 bases at J, with 11 bases between. CDR3 in DNA: TGCAGTGCTAGAGAGTGGCCCCGGGATGGCTACACCTTC. Translated, it gives CSAREWPRDGYTF.

The chain employs TRBV29-1 and TRBJ1-3; TRBD1 matches at 7 bases. CDR1 and CDR2 (germline): SQVTM, ANQGSEA. The junction had 5 bases not matched to a gene; V was cut back by 6 bases and J by 0 bases. The CDR3 consists of 14 residues. The CDR3: CSVAGTDSGNTIYF. CDR3 DNA: TGCAGCGTGGCCGGGACAGACTCTGGAAACACCATATATTTT.

This clonotype was seen only a few times. This chain links TRBV2 with TRBJ1-1, with a possible D match to TRBD1 (5 bases). Trimming left V 2 bases short and J 3 bases short, with 10 bases between. Germline assignment: CDR1 SNHLY and CDR2 FYNNEI. The length of the CDR3 is 14 residues. CDR3 bases: TGTGCCAGCAGTGAACAGGGCGAGGACACTGAAGCTTTCTTT. It specifies CASSEQGEDTEAFF.

This rearrangement joins TRBV5-1 to TRBJ2-7; possible D gene TRBD1, 5 bases. Germline V lookup: CDR1 SGHRS, CDR2 YFSETQ. This CDR3 is built from 15 residues. V was trimmed by 7 bases and J by 2 bases, leaving 19 bases between them. The CDR3 bases are TGCGCCAGCTCCCCAAGGGATGGACATACCTACGAGCAGTACTTC. It yields the protein CASSPRDGHTYEQYF. Complete variable domain (other parts from reference TRBV5-1 and TRBJ2-7): KAGVTQTPRYLIKTRGQQVTLSCSPISGHRSVSWYQQTPGQGLQFLFEYFSETQRNKGNFPGRFSGRQFSNSRSEMNVSTLELGDSALYLCASSPRDGHTYEQYFGPGTRLTVT.

The V gene is TRBV28, the J gene TRBJ1-1; D gene unclear. V lost 7 bases and J 7 bases, leaving 10 bases between the germline ends. From germline, CDR1 is MDHEN and CDR2 SYDVKM. The CDR3 totals 11 residues. The CDR3, as DNA: TGTGCCAGCACGGGAGGGAATGAAGCTTTCTTT. This translates into CASTGGNEAFF.